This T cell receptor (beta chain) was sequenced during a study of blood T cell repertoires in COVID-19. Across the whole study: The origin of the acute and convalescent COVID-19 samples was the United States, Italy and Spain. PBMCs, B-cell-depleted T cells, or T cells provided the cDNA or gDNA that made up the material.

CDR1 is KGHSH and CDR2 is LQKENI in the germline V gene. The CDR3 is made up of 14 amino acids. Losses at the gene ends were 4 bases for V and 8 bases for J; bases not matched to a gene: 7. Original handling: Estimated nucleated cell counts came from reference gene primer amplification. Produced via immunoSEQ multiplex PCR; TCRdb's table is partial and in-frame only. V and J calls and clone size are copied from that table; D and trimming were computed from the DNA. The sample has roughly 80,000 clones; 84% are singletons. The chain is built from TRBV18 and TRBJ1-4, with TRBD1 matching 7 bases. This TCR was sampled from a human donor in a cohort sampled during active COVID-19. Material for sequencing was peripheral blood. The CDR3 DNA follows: TGTGCCAGCTCACTAAACAGGGGACGCGAAAAACTGTTTTTT. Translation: CASSLNRGREKLFF.